This T cell receptor (beta chain) was recovered during a study of blood T cell repertoires in COVID-19. Study as a whole: The cDNA or gDNA used as material had been derived from T cells, B-cell-depleted T cells, or PBMCs.

Germline CDR1 SGDLS, CDR2 YYNGEE. Unmatched junction bases numbered 7, after V lost 0 bases and J lost 5 bases. The CDR3 is 15 residues long. How the authors handled the data: Researchers report that nucleated cell counts were estimated from reference gene primer amplification. Measured with immunoSEQ multiplex PCR; TCRdb has only the in-frame clones, and not every one. V, J and clone size reflect that table, while D and trimming were determined from the DNA. Of around 200,000 clones listed, about 83% are singletons. Specimen: peripheral blood. The rearrangement joins TRBV9 to TRBJ1-1; 7 bases agree with TRBD1. This sequence originates from a woman younger than 30 who had recovered from COVID-19. For the CDR3, the DNA is TGTGCCAGCAGCGTAGAAGAGGGGGCAAGGACTGAAGCTTTCTTT. Translated, it gives CASSVEEGARTEAFF. Full variable domain (outside the CDR3, taken from reference TRBV9 and TRBJ1-1): DSGVTQTPKHLITATGQRVTLRCSPRSGDLSVYWYQQSLDQGLQFLIQYYNGEERAKGNILERFSAQQFPDLHSELNLSSLELGDSALYFCASSVEEGARTEAFFGQGTRLTVV.